The sequence of this T cell receptor beta chain was determined in a study of blood T cell repertoires in COVID-19. Study context: Samples came from the United States, Italy and Spain, spanning acute and convalescent COVID-19.

In the authors' methods: From reference gene primer amplification, estimates of nucleated cell counts were derived. Clones were sequenced by immunoSEQ multiplex PCR, and TCRdb holds only the in-frame ones, with some missing. The DNA was the basis for D and trimming; V, J and clone size are from that table. The repertoire consists of tens of thousands of clones, with about 86% occurring once and the leading ten covering roughly 10%. Per the germline V gene, CDR1 is MNHEY and CDR2 is SVGAGI. V gave up 7 bases and J gave up 5 bases; unmatched junction bases: 4. The CDR3 has 12 residues. The sequenced sample was peripheral blood. The origin of this receptor is a man in his 70s with active COVID-19. This chain connects TRBV6-5 to TRBJ2-5, with 7 bases lining up with TRBD1. In DNA, the CDR3 is TGTGCCAGCACCAAGGGGGCGGAGACCCAGTACTTC. Translated, it gives CASTKGAETQYF.